This TCR beta chain was identified in a study of shared clonotypes between healthy human individuals (dated by TCRdb to 2018 to 2021). At the level of the whole study: The cohort included three men and two women between 18 and 49 years of age. Leukapheresis yielded between about 0.9 and 8.9 billion PBMCs per donor. To increase sequencing depth and limit assay-specific biases, different laboratories used diverse techniques to prepare libraries and sequence TCR repertoires. For each donor, three plates each were used for CD4 naive and CD4 memory, two plates were used for CD8 naive, and one plate was used for CD8 memory. Blood TCR repertoires of roughly 5 healthy adults were deeply sequenced to estimate repertoire size and the extent of clonotype sharing between individuals.

The donors were healthy, HIV-negative adults with no recently reported acute infections or vaccinations. All donors were Caucasian adults living in Nashville, Tennessee, USA. CD4+ T cells were enriched through magnetic negative selection, after which naive cells were positively selected on CD45RA and the remaining negative fraction served as the memory subset. After blood collection by leukapheresis, PBMCs were isolated using Ficoll-Histopaque density gradient centrifugation and then cryopreserved in the vapor phase of liquid nitrogen. Analytical flow cytometry was used to check the purity and quantity of every magnetically sorted T cell population. Genomic DNA was isolated from each sorted fraction and quantified by UV absorbance on a Nanodrop 2000c. The CDR3, cysteine through phenylalanine, is 16 amino acids long. The kept DNA is CDR3 alone, 48 bases in frame from the first base. Deletion took 0 bases off V and 5 bases off J, with a span of 14 bases between the germline ends. CDR1 is given as MNHNS and CDR2 as SASEGT, both from the germline V gene.

The full study reports these points: Higher generation probabilities were observed for clonotypes shared by all four sorted-subset donors than for non-shared clonotypes. When a handful of donors were compared, the shared fraction of clonotypes was around 5% for naive CD4, roughly 3.4% for naive CD8, 2.3% for memory CD4, and about 0.36% for memory CD8. Based on pairwise subsampling, the degree of clonotype sharing among donors was expected to be affected by sequencing depth. The genetic and exposure-history diversity represented was limited by the small number of donors. Rarefaction of sorted-subset datasets indicated incomplete sequencing despite the large sequencing depth. Sampling was restricted to blood, and TCR repertoires in tissue are likely to differ from TCR repertoires in blood. Naive subsets generally had larger estimated clonotype richness than memory subsets did.

Using the deep immunoSEQ assay, TCR CDR3 regions were amplified from genomic DNA by multiplex PCR. For each cell subset, the extracted genomic DNA was distributed evenly across all wells of several immunoSEQ 96-well plates, and each plate served as one replicate. Each replicate PCR for sorted subsets received about 200 ng genomic DNA, equal to tens of thousands of T cell genomes. Purified libraries were measured with a Qubit 3.0 fluorometer, size-checked on a Bioanalyzer 2100, and measured again with the KAPA Library Quantification kit. Every immunoSEQ 96-well plate was sequenced on a separate single-read 150-cycle Illumina NextSeq 550 flow cell. The study's own analysis went as follows. Because only junctional sequences without quality scores were contained in the immunoSEQ output, filtering matching that applied to full-length reads could not be performed. To assign V/J genes and CDR3, sequences were annotated using PyIR, a Python wrapper for IgBLAST v1.9, with IMGT germline references. Reads were removed for weak V/J assignments (E-value above 1e-6), missing CDR3, stop codons, out-of-frame junctions, or ambiguous translated residues. V3J clonotypes were defined as sequences sharing the same inferred V gene, J gene, and CDR3 amino acid sequence. To compute the percentage overlap between repertoires, the number of shared unique clonotypes was divided by the size of the smaller repertoire. Three approaches were used to assess repertoire richness: RTK rarefaction, the Chao1 estimator, and Recon v2.1 estimates of unobserved clonotypes. For all TCRbeta clonotypes obtained by the gDNA method from four donors, generation probabilities were computed with OLGA. TCRdb re-hosts the immuneACCESS table, in-frame sequences only. Its copies lack some clones; in the studies checked, an unresolved V gene accounts for under half of them, and the cause for the rest is not known. V and J calls plus clone size are reproduced from that table; the DNA served to infer D and trimming. This sample lists about 1.5 million clones; 95% to 99% were detected once. About 0.4% of the sample goes to the ten largest clones.

For this clone: This clone's antigen is unknown. Base qualities are not provided; no much larger clone lies one nucleotide away.

The TCR originated in a man aged 30 to 45 in good health. The V gene is TRBV6-1 and the J gene is TRBJ2-4; the D gene cannot be named for sure. The sample comprised naive CD4+ T cells sorted from blood. What the cell subset or site label conveys for this sample: CD45RA+ positively selected. The nucleotides read TGTGCCAGCAGTGAAGCAAGTCCCGGTCCCCAAAACATTCAGTACTTC. It specifies CASSEASPGPQNIQYF.